A single sample gave rise to the 25 T cell receptor beta chains below, sequenced in a study of identical twins. TCRdb independently ran MiXCR on the 5' RACE reads; one entry per CDR3 protein. Of more than 400,000 distinct CDR3 sequences listed, 12% to 15% are singletons. The same sample was also used in a study of yellow fever vaccine responses in identical twins.

The specimen was CD4+ T cells sorted from blood. The receptors stem from a woman between 18 and 30 years old in good health.

This clonotype was seen only a few times. The chain recombines TRBV27 with TRBJ2-1; 12 bases map to TRBD2. The ends lost 7 bases at V and 7 bases at J; junction bases unmatched: 8. Per the germline V gene, CDR1 is MNHEY and CDR2 is SMNVEV (reference sequence). This CDR3 spans 15 amino acids. The CDR3, as DNA: TGTGCCAGCACTAACCTAGCGGGAGGGCCGAATGAGCAGTTCTTC. Protein: CASTNLAGGPNEQFF.

The chain couples TRBV29-1 to TRBJ2-5; 9 nucleotides match TRBD1. The CDR3 totals 13 residues. After removal of 6 bases from V and 3 bases from J, the junction contained 5 bases not matched to a gene. The V gene's germline CDR1 is SQVTM and CDR2 ANQGSEA. CDR3 DNA sequence: TGCAGCGTGACCGGGACAGGGAAAGAGACCCAGTACTTC. Translated: CSVTGTGKETQYF.

V is TRBV12-3 or TRBV12-4 and J is TRBJ2-5; D might be TRBD1 (5 bases). The germline V and J ends were trimmed by 3 bases and 5 bases, with 10 bases remaining between them. This CDR3 is built from 13 residues. This CDR3 reads CASSFDSVETQYF. CDR3 DNA: TGTGCCAGCAGTTTTGACAGTGTGGAGACCCAGTACTTC.

This clonotype was observed a handful of times. The V gene is TRBV4-1, the J gene TRBJ2-3; maybe TRBD2 (6 bases). Trimming cost V 1 base and J 2 bases, with 13 bases left between them. Germline CDR1 reads MGHRA; CDR2 reads YSYEKL. The CDR3 runs 16 residues. As DNA, the CDR3 is TGCGCCAGCAGCCAAGTCGGGGGACCCTCCACAGATACGCAGTATTTT. It encodes CASSQVGGPSTDTQYF.

The chain is built from TRBV11-1 and TRBJ2-1; TRBD1 or TRBD2 may be the D gene (5 bases each). The CDR3 contains 18 residues. The V end was cut by 0 bases, the J end by 4 bases, with 19 bases between. The germline CDR1 and CDR2 sequences are SGHAT and FQDESV (reference sequence). Here the CDR3 DNA reads TGTGCCAGCAGCTTAGCGCAGTCGGTCCGGGACCCATACAATGAGCAGTTCTTC. Amino acid sequence: CASSLAQSVRDPYNEQFF.

The J gene is TRBJ2-7, the V gene TRBV4-1; 7 bases are shared with TRBD1. The germline V gene has CDR1 MGHRA and CDR2 YSYEKL. Unmatched junction bases numbered 8, after V lost 2 bases and J lost 1 base. The CDR3 has 16 amino acids. The CDR3 loop reads CASSQTGTAVSYEQYF. The CDR3 coding sequence is TGCGCCAGCAGCCAAACCGGGACAGCTGTATCCTACGAGCAGTACTTC.

CDR3 in DNA: TGTGCCAGCAGCTTACATGGGGGTGTGACCTACAATGAGCAGTTCTTC. Its protein product is CASSLHGGVTYNEQFF. V usage is TRBV7-9 and J usage is TRBJ2-1; D might be TRBD1 or TRBD2, each matching 5 bases. The CDR3 length is 16 residues. The germline V gene encodes CDR1 SEHNR and CDR2 FQNEAQ (reference sequence). V lost 2 bases and J lost 2, with 13 bases in between.

This clonotype turned up a few times. This chain uses TRBV3-1 with TRBJ2-3, with D perhaps matching TRBD1 (6 bases). The CDR3 loop spans 14 amino acids. CDR1 and CDR2 (germline): LGHDT, YNNKEL (reference sequence). With 3 bases removed from V and 6 bases from J, the gap between germline ends came to 13 bases. This CDR3 is CASSQDGGDDTQYF. The CDR3 DNA follows: TGTGCCAGCAGCCAGGATGGGGGCGATGATACGCAGTATTTT.

This clonotype was observed a few times. The chain is built from TRBV12-3 or TRBV12-4 and TRBJ1-2; D is unclear. V lost 6 bases and J 5 bases, leaving 16 bases between the germline ends. The CDR3 spans 14 residues. CDR3 DNA: TGTGCCAGCAGCCCCGGCGGGGTGGAATATGGCTACACCTTC. Its protein is CASSPGGVEYGYTF.

The rearrangement joins TRBV18 to TRBJ2-7; 9 positions match TRBD1. The CDR3 covers 15 residues. V lost 2 bases, J lost 2 bases, and 4 bases stayed unmatched. Germline V lookup: CDR1 KGHSH, CDR2 LQKENI. Here the CDR3 reads CASSPGTGFPYEQYV. CDR3 DNA: TGTGCCAGCTCACCAGGGACAGGGTTCCCCTACGAGCAGTACGTC.

The V gene is TRBV10-3, the J gene TRBJ1-6; D remains ambiguous. Per the germline V gene, CDR1 is ENHRY and CDR2 is SYGVKD. V lost 0 bases and J 7 bases, leaving 10 bases between the germline ends. This CDR3 is 15 amino acids long. The CDR3 sequence is CAISESKQTNSPLHF. CDR3 nucleotides: TGTGCCATCAGTGAGTCGAAGCAAACGAATTCACCCCTCCACTTT.

The V gene is TRBV7-8, the J gene TRBJ2-1, with a weak D call TRBD2 (7 bases). CDR3 size: 16 residues. CDR1 and CDR2 (germline): SGHVS, FQNEAQ. The V and J ends lost 5 bases and 3 bases respectively, with 17 bases between them. The CDR3 DNA follows: TGTGCCAGCAGCCGGGGCTTCGGGGGGCTCTACAATGAGCAGTTCTTC. Translating it yields CASSRGFGGLYNEQFF. Full variable domain (rest looked up from reference TRBV7-8 and TRBJ2-1): GAGVSQSPRYKVAKRGQDVALRCDPISGHVSLFWYQQALGQGPEFLTYFQNEAQLDKSGLPSDRFFAERPEGSVSTLKIQRTQQEDSAVYLCASSRGFGGLYNEQFFGPGTRLTVL.

The chain is built from TRBV5-5 and TRBJ2-5, with TRBD2 matching 8 bases. This CDR3 has 15 residues. In germline, CDR1 is SGHKS, CDR2 YYEKEE (reference sequence). Trimming took 0 bases from V and 2 from J; bases not matched to a gene: 3. The CDR3 is CASSLEPGGQETQYF. CDR3 nucleotide sequence: TGTGCCAGCAGCTTGGAGCCGGGAGGGCAAGAGACCCAGTACTTC.

This clonotype was picked up a small number of times. The genes are TRBV10-1 and TRBJ2-3; D is possibly TRBD2 (6 bases). Germline loops: CDR1 WNHNN, CDR2 SYGVQD (reference sequence). The CDR3 sequence is 16 residues long. The CDR3 DNA follows: TGCGTCCGTAACCTGCCTAAAAGGAGGGAGACAGATACGCAGTATTTT. This translates into CVRNLPKRRETDTQYF.

Here the CDR3 DNA reads TGTGCCAGCAGTGATGCTAGCGGCACAGATACGCAGTATTTT. Its translation: CASSDASGTDTQYF. This chain uses TRBV25-1 with TRBJ2-3, with D perhaps matching TRBD2 (6 bases). Trimming took off 3 bases at V and 1 base at J, with 8 bases between the two ends. Germline assignment: CDR1 MGHDK and CDR2 SYGVNS. The CDR3 sequence is 14 residues long.

This clonotype was picked up a small number of times. The chain recombines TRBV18 with TRBJ2-1; D possibly uses TRBD1 or TRBD2 (7 bases each). CDR3 length equals 16 residues. From germline, CDR1 is KGHSH and CDR2 LQKENI. Trimming pared 8 bases from V and 0 bases from J, leaving 17 bases between. The CDR3 reads CASTPGGGPSYNEQFF. The CDR3 DNA reads TGTGCCAGCACCCCAGGGGGGGGGCCCTCCTACAATGAGCAGTTCTTC.

This clonotype was seen more than once but under ten times. The chain joins TRBV25-1 to TRBJ1-6, with D unresolved. The CDR3 sequence is 13 residues long. Germline loops: CDR1 MGHDK, CDR2 SYGVNS. Trimming cost V 4 bases and J 6 bases, with 7 bases left between them. DNA of the CDR3: TGTGCCAGCAGTGCGGTCGGTAATTCACCCCTCCACTTT. Amino acid sequence: CASSAVGNSPLHF.

The sample holds a few counts of this clonotype. The V gene is TRBV2, the J gene TRBJ2-1; D is unresolved. V was cut by 6 bases and J by 9 bases, with 6 bases left in between. The germline V gene has CDR1 SNHLY and CDR2 FYNNEI. The CDR3 extends over 10 amino acids. The CDR3 is CASSVIEQFF. The CDR3 coding sequence is TGTGCCAGCAGCGTGATTGAGCAGTTCTTC. The complete variable domain, with remaining parts taken from reference TRBV2 and TRBJ2-1, reads EPEVTQTPSHQVTQMGQEVILRCVPISNHLYFYWYRQILGQKVEFLVSFYNNEISEKSEIFDDQFSVERPDGSNFTLKIRSTKLEDSAMYFCASSVIEQFFGPGTRLTVL.

There are a few counts of this clonotype. The chain recombines TRBV28 with TRBJ2-1, with 12 bases matching TRBD2. Looked up from germline, CDR1 is MDHEN and CDR2 is SYDVKM. V shed 4 bases and J 4 bases; nucleotides not matched to a gene: 2. This CDR3 contains 15 residues. In DNA form, the CDR3 reads TGTGCCAGCAGTTGGACTAGCGGGGATTACAATGAGCAGTTCTTC. The encoded protein is CASSWTSGDYNEQFF.

The chain joins TRBV6-5 to TRBJ1-2, with TRBD1 identical over 11 bases. This CDR3 comprises 17 residues. Germline V gene lookup returns CDR1 MNHEY and CDR2 SVGAGI. V was pared by 2 bases and J by 1 base, with 6 bases of the junction left unmatched. Written as DNA, the CDR3 is TGTGCCAGCAGTTACGGCCCCGGGACAGGGGGTAACTATGGCTACACCTTC. It encodes CASSYGPGTGGNYGYTF.

The V call is TRBV5-1, the J call TRBJ2-1; possibly TRBD2 for D (6 bases). The length of the CDR3 is 14 residues. Looked up from germline, CDR1 is SGHRS and CDR2 is YFSETQ. Trimming removed 7 bases from V and 5 bases from J, with 16 bases in between. The CDR3 region has the DNA TGCGCCAGCCGTCCAGGGTTAGCGGACAATGAGCAGTTCTTC. Protein sequence: CASRPGLADNEQFF.

This clonotype has more than one count but fewer than ten. The V and J genes are TRBV20-1 and TRBJ2-1, with 10 bases that match TRBD2. The V gene end was trimmed by 2 bases and the J gene end by 4 bases; junction bases not matched to a gene: 8. This CDR3 spans 16 amino acids. Germline-derived CDR1 and CDR2 are DFQATT and SNEGSKA (reference sequence). CDR3 amino acids: CSARLAGTSVYNEQFF. CDR3 nucleotides: TGCAGTGCTAGACTAGCCGGGACTAGCGTTTACAATGAGCAGTTCTTC.

A few counts support this clonotype. The rearrangement links TRBV27 to TRBJ2-7, with 7 bases fitting TRBD2. Trimming cost V 6 bases and J 0 bases; bases outside gene matches: 2. The CDR3 is made up of 13 amino acids. CDR1 and CDR2 (germline): MNHEY, SMNVEV (reference sequence). As DNA, the CDR3 is TGTGCCAGCAGACTAGCGACCTCCTACGAGCAGTACTTC. Translating it yields CASRLATSYEQYF.

The chain joins TRBV3-1 to TRBJ2-1, with 8 bases fitting TRBD2. Germline loops: CDR1 LGHDT, CDR2 YNNKEL (reference sequence). The V segment lost 11 bases and the J segment 9 bases; nucleotides outside the gene matches: 24. The CDR3 extends over 17 amino acids. CDR3 in DNA: TGTGCCTCCACCCAGATTCCGGGACTAGATAGGGGGTCTGAGCAGTTCTTC. Encoded protein: CASTQIPGLDRGSEQFF.

In its sample, this clonotype was seen a few times. The rearrangement uses TRBV7-2 and TRBJ2-1; D is perhaps TRBD1 (6 bases). Germline V gives CDR1 SGHTA, CDR2 FQGNSA. CDR3 length equals 15 residues. V was pared by 1 base and J by 4 bases, with 11 bases between. The CDR3 region is CASSLVGHIYNEQFF. CDR3 sequence (DNA): TGTGCCAGCAGCTTAGTGGGACACATTTACAATGAGCAGTTCTTC.